These T cell receptor beta chains were read from a single sample in a study of T cells in Graves' hyperthyroidism and ophthalmopathy. TCRdb itself ran the multiplex PCR reads through MiXCR, one entry per CDR3 protein. The sample shows a few hundred thousand distinct CDR3 sequences, approximately 23% of them seen only once. The sequenced material came from blood. Receptor source: a woman between 65 and 79 years old with Graves' ophthalmopathy. CDR3s include the opening cysteine and the closing phenylalanine or tryptophan.

V,J,CDR3
TRBV2,TRBJ1-2,CASSDQPGGYTF
TRBV20-1,TRBJ2-3,CSARDVVAESTDTQYF
TRBV12-3/TRBV12-4,TRBJ2-7,CASSSRTGTYEQYF
TRBV12-3/TRBV12-4,TRBJ2-1,CASRLDVTDNEQFF
TRBV29-1,TRBJ1-3,CSVGQGRGNTIYF
TRBV7-2,TRBJ2-2,CASSPRPPRVGTGELFF
TRBV28,TRBJ2-1,CASTTRVTSGPSSYNEQFF
TRBV6-6,TRBJ2-7,CASSYSSSTSGSDEQYF
TRBV30,TRBJ2-7,CAWKLGTGAYEQYF
TRBV6-1,TRBJ2-3,CASGTSSDTQYF
TRBV20-1,TRBJ2-2,CSARVGGRSDGELFF
TRBV2,TRBJ1-6,CASREDRLYNSPLHF
TRBV7-9,TRBJ2-7,CASSLDIRSASGIDEQYF
TRBV9,TRBJ1-1,CASSVEGTNTEAFF
TRBV11-3,TRBJ2-1,CASSYGGRALGYEQFF
TRBV7-8,TRBJ1-5,CASSLKSDRGLGANQPQHF
TRBV27,TRBJ2-1,CASSSLAGVSSYNEQFF
TRBV28,TRBJ2-7,CASSPLSGQGLSEQYF
TRBV7-3,TRBJ2-7,CASSLTKNLILAGVIGDEQYF
TRBV27,TRBJ1-5,CASSLWGQRNQPQHF
TRBV12-3/TRBV12-4,TRBJ2-2,CASSPGLAAGELFF
TRBV20-1,TRBJ2-1,CSARTGGNEQFF
TRBV15,TRBJ1-5,CATSRDLIGQPQHF
TRBV2,TRBJ1-2,CASSEQAGNGYTF
TRBV28,TRBJ2-2,CASSLGGAANTGELFF
TRBV10-3,TRBJ1-2,CAIRTGVLYGYTF
TRBV5-1,TRBJ2-3,CASSYSTDTQYF
TRBV11-2,TRBJ2-1,CASRESGWDNEQFF
TRBV27,TRBJ2-1,CASSFVPLQRFEQFF
TRBV6-1,TRBJ1-4,CASRPTGGREKLFF
TRBV20-1,TRBJ1-1,CSARGEVPNTEAFF
TRBV5-1,TRBJ2-3,CASSLGAGLASTDTQYF
TRBV9,TRBJ2-1,CASSVRVTAPGSEQFF
TRBV30,TRBJ1-4,CAWGQGLSEKLFF
TRBV7-2,TRBJ2-3,CASSLGVGWNTQYF
TRBV12-3/TRBV12-4,TRBJ1-1,CASSLTGQNTEAFF
TRBV15,TRBJ2-3,CATSPGLARTDTQYF
TRBV9,TRBJ2-3,CASSEGPGTDTQYF
TRBV2,TRBJ1-5,CASSEGQGGQPQHF
TRBV9,TRBJ2-3,CASSVQREGYTDTQYF
TRBV20-1,TRBJ1-5,CSARDGSWNQPQHF
TRBV12-3/TRBV12-4,TRBJ1-5,CASSPGTRAQPQHF
TRBV4-1,TRBJ2-1,CASSQVGDGNEQFF
TRBV24-1,TRBJ2-2,CATSLAPGQGDTGELFF
TRBV12-5,TRBJ2-2,CASAPSLNTGELFF
TRBV11-3,TRBJ2-7,CASSQRQGYEQYF
TRBV11-2,TRBJ2-5,CASRRGETQYF
TRBV6-5,TRBJ1-6,CASSYRGRGFTYNSPLHF
TRBV5-1,TRBJ2-2,CASSLRTSGNTGELFF
TRBV6-1,TRBJ2-5,CASSLSGGVETQYF
TRBV20-1,TRBJ2-3,CSPLANTDTQYF
TRBV6-1,TRBJ2-2,CASSLPRLAGVNGELFF
TRBV19,TRBJ2-7,CASSISGDGTYEQYF
TRBV12-3/TRBV12-4,TRBJ1-5,CASSLEEGDQPQHF
TRBV4-3,TRBJ2-7,CASSQEGTGPLSYEQYF